This TCR beta chain was recorded in a study of neurological immune-mediated disorders. This clonotype was recorded many times. As for time point: longitudinal time-point 2. MiXCR, run by TCRdb on the 5' RACE reads, gives a single entry per CDR3 protein. The data show some 87,000 distinct CDR3 sequences, almost 6% seen once. Sequenced input: PBMCs. The sequence was collected from an older woman with multiple sclerosis.

The chain's CDR3 is CSARGRGPGAYEQYF. As DNA, the CDR3 is TGCAGTGCTAGAGGACGGGGGCCCGGGGCCTACGAGCAGTACTTC. The chain joins TRBV20-1 to TRBJ2-7; D is tentatively TRBD1 or TRBD2 (6 bases each). Germline V gives CDR1 DFQATT, CDR2 SNEGSKA (reference sequence). Trimming left V 1 base short and J 2 bases short, with 15 bases between. This CDR3 contains 15 residues.